What follows is one TCR beta chain and its context. Its antigen is still unknown. The data were obtained in a study of radiotherapy plus CTLA-4 blockade in lung cancer. The wider study: Objective response rate was about 20%; disease control rate, about 28%.

The method was immunoSEQ multiplex PCR; TCRdb's version includes in-frame clones alone and lacks a portion of them. The data contain some 90,000 clones, less than 90% of them singletons. Study outcomes and limitations: With interferon-beta, early dynamics of blood T cell clones were reported to best predict response. Peripheral blood showed expansion of tumor-derived TCR clones after radiotherapy and ipilimumab.

People whose metastatic non-small-cell lung cancer was chemo-refractory got focal radiation along with CTLA-4 blockade by ipilimumab. The receptor was isolated from a human donor with non-small cell lung cancer who had stable disease on radiotherapy plus ipilimumab. The sample here was peripheral blood, taken from a patient treated with radiotherapy plus ipilimumab.

The CDR3 protein is CASRVERAANTGELFF. In DNA form, the CDR3 reads TGTGCCAGCAGGGTGGAGCGGGCCGCGAACACCGGGGAGCTGTTTTTT. The rearrangement joins TRBV2 to TRBJ2-2; D is possibly TRBD2 (6 bases). Trimming stripped 6 bases from V and 0 bases from J, with 14 bases between. The germline gives CDR1 SNHLY, CDR2 FYNNEI. The CDR3 has 16 amino acids.